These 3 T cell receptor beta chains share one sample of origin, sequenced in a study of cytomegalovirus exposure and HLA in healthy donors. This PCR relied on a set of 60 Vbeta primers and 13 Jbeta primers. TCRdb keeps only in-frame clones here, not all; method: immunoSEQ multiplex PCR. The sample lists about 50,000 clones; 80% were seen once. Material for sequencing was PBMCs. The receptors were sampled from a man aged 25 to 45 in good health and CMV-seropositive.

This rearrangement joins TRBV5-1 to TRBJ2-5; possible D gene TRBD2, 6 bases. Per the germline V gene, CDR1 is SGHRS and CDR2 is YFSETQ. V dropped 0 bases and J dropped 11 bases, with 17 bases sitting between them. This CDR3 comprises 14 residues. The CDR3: CASSLDGLKGEQYF. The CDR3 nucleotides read TGCGCCAGCAGCTTGGACGGACTAAAAGGGGAGCAGTACTTC. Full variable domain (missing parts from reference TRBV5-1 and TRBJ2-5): KAGVTQTPRYLIKTRGQQVTLSCSPISGHRSVSWYQQTPGQGLQFLFEYFSETQRNKGNFPGRFSGRQFSNSRSEMNVSTLELGDSALYLCASSLDGLKGEQYFGPGTRLLVL.

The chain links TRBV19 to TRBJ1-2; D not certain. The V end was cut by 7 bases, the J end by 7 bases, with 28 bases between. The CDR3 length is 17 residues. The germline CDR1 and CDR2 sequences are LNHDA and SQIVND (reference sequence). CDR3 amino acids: CASTGLSLSGGFSGYTF. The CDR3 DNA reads TGTGCCAGTACCGGATTAAGCTTGTCTGGAGGGTTTAGTGGCTACACCTTC.

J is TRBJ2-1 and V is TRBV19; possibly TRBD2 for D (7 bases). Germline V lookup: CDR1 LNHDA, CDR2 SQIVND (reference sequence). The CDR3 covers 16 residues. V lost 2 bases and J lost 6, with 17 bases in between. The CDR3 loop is CASSIRGRGAVNEQFF. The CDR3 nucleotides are TGTGCCAGTAGTATAAGGGGACGGGGGGCGGTCAATGAGCAGTTCTTC.